In its sample, the clone carrying this TCR beta chain was seen once. The data stem from a study of blood T cell repertoires in COVID-19. This CDR3 has 18 residues. The table came from immunoSEQ multiplex PCR; TCRdb's copy has only in-frame clones and leaves some out. The data contain approximately 200,000 clones, 75% to 90% of them seen just once; the ten biggest clones take up under 4%. The J gene is TRBJ1-2, the V gene TRBV21-1; no check of the table's D call, TRBD1, against the DNA was made. TRBV21-1 represents a pseudogene. The sequenced sample was PBMCs or T cells enriched from blood (not recorded which). This TCR came from a woman aged 18 to 35 in a cohort exposed to, infected with or recovered from COVID-19 (not recorded which). Here the CDR3 DNA reads TGTGCCAGCAGCTCAAGGGGACAGGGCCCCGCTACTAACTATGGCTACACCTTC. The encoded protein is CASSSRGQGPATNYGYTF.